Listed below are T cell receptor beta chains from one sample, sequenced in a study of identical twins' blood T cells. TCRdb called the 5' RACE reads again in MiXCR, with one record for every CDR3 protein. This table holds 350,000 to 400,000 distinct CDR3 sequences, roughly 30% found once. Sequenced material: PBMCs. The origin of the receptors is a woman between 18 and 55 years old in good health. CDR3s include the opening cysteine and the closing phenylalanine or tryptophan. The order of the fields is clone size, V gene, J gene, D gene, CDR3 protein, CDR3 DNA. D genes are given only for firm matches. Size is omitted from some rows. Given values are once, few, many or a class for expanded clones.

>-|TRBV5-1|TRBJ2-1|TRBD2
CASSMGLAELNEQFF
TGCGCCAGCAGCATGGGACTAGCGGAACTCAATGAGCAGTTCTTC
>medium-sized|TRBV20-1|TRBJ1-2|TRBD1
CSARGQGAYYGYTF
TGCAGTGCTAGGGGACAGGGGGCATATTATGGCTACACCTTC
>-|TRBV12-3/TRBV12-4|TRBJ1-1|-
CASSFSSQAEAFF
TGTGCCAGCAGTTTTTCGTCTCAGGCTGAAGCTTTCTTT
>few|TRBV29-1|TRBJ2-1|TRBD2
CSVFSGRAGDEQFF
TGCAGCGTTTTTAGCGGGAGGGCTGGAGATGAGCAGTTCTTC
>few|TRBV19|TRBJ1-2|-
CASSIEWAYTF
TGTGCCAGTAGTATAGAATGGGCCTACACCTTC
>-|TRBV6-5|TRBJ1-3|-
CASSYTTVAGNTIYF
TGTGCCAGCAGTTACACGACAGTGGCTGGAAACACCATATATTTT
>-|TRBV18|TRBJ1-1|-
CASSRQISGPGTEAFF
TGTGCCAGCTCACGGCAGATCAGTGGCCCAGGCACTGAAGCTTTCTTT
>-|TRBV20-1|TRBJ2-1|-
CSARHVARVPYNEQFF
TGCAGTGCTAGACACGTAGCCCGGGTACCCTACAATGAGCAGTTCTTC
>-|TRBV29-1|TRBJ1-2|-
CSVEGGPNYGYTF
TGCAGCGTTGAGGGGGGCCCAAACTATGGCTACACCTTC
>-|TRBV27|TRBJ1-1|-
CASSSQGQPRTFF
TGTGCCAGCAGTTCTCAGGGTCAACCTAGGACTTTCTTT
>few|TRBV9|TRBJ1-1|-
CASSVDARGAGGTEAFF
TGTGCCAGCAGCGTCGACGCGCGTGGGGCGGGCGGAACTGAAGCTTTCTTT
>many|TRBV29-1|TRBJ1-1|-
CSVDPGGERAFF
TGCAGCGTTGACCCTGGGGGGGAGAGGGCTTTCTTT
>many|TRBV20-1|TRBJ1-1|TRBD1
CSARGQLNTEAFF
TGCAGTGCTAGGGGACAGTTGAACACTGAAGCTTTCTTT
>-|TRBV7-2|TRBJ2-3|-
CASSRPATDTQYF
TGTGCCAGCAGCCGCCCAGCTACTGATACGCAGTATTTT
>-|TRBV28|TRBJ1-3|-
CASSLPGAGNTIYF
TGTGCCAGCAGTTTACCAGGGGCTGGAAACACCATATATTTT
>-|TRBV7-2|TRBJ1-5|-
CASSLGGHSNQPQHF
TGTGCCAGCAGCTTAGGGGGGCATAGCAATCAGCCCCAGCATTTT